This TCR beta chain was observed in a study of sequential checkpoint blockade in melanoma. Turning to the study itself: Patients were randomized 1:1 to nivolumab-then-ipilimumab or ipilimumab-then-nivolumab first-line. Both treatment sequences were followed by maintenance nivolumab.

Treatment here: randomized to nivolumab then ipilimumab (arm A) or the reverse (arm B). DNA-damaging chemotherapy had not been given to any patient beforehand. PBMC sorting kept live CD3+CD8+ cells without CD19 or CD56. Assay: immunoSEQ multiplex PCR; the TCRdb copy retains only in-frame clones and omits some. The data contain about 27,000 clones, roughly 80% of them singletons. V was clipped by 3 bases and J by 10 bases; unmatched bases: 7. The CDR3 consists of 14 residues. The V gene's germline CDR1 is MRHNA and CDR2 SNTAGT. The material sequenced was CD8+ T cells sorted from blood (inferred from file names), taken from a patient given nivolumab and ipilimumab in sequence. V and J are TRBV6-4 and TRBJ2-1, with 9 bases that match TRBD2. The origin of this receptor is a human donor with melanoma. CDR3 residues: CASSESAGGSEQFF. For the CDR3, the DNA is TGTGCCAGCAGTGAATCGGCGGGGGGGTCCGAGCAGTTCTTC.